The clone carrying this TCR beta chain was recorded only once. Its specificity is not known. Only in-frame clones appear in the TCRdb table, and some are missing; sequencing was by immunoSEQ multiplex PCR. The data hold tens of thousands of clones, with about a third observed a single time. The sample originates from a study of tumour-infiltrating T cells in Burkitt lymphoma. Looking at the study overall: The Burkitt lymphoma cohort spanned all epidemiological subtypes. Repertoire clonality predicted overall and progression-free survival.

Study outcomes and limitations: Public clonotypes, several, appeared across numerous Burkitt lymphoma patients.

The material sequenced was tumor tissue. This receptor was taken from a human donor with Burkitt lymphoma.

CDR3 sequence reads: CASRTGKLRTDTQYF. DNA of the CDR3: TGTGCCAGCAGGACCGGGAAGCTTCGCACAGATACGCAGTATTTT. The J gene is TRBJ2-3, the V gene TRBV27, with a tentative D call TRBD2 (5 bases). V was shortened by 6 bases and J by 1 base, with 14 bases between the two germline ends. The CDR3 contains 15 residues. Germline lookup yields CDR1 MNHEY and CDR2 SMNVEV (reference sequence).